The sample holds a few counts of the clone carrying this TCR beta chain. Antigen specificity is unknown. The entry originates in a study of T-cell memory formation after mild COVID-19. Broader study findings: The appearance of some responding clones in pre-infection memory suggested that cross-reactive memory joined.

Barcoded TCR alpha and TCR beta cDNA libraries with UMIs came from 5'RACE using constant-segment primers. TCRdb fed the 5' RACE reads into MiXCR, producing one record per CDR3 protein. Of approximately 110,000 distinct CDR3 sequences listed, about a fifth were seen once; the top ten hold approximately 40%. In germline, CDR1 is DFQATT, CDR2 SNEGSKA (reference sequence). The length of the CDR3 is 14 residues. J was trimmed by 3 bases and V by 6 bases; bases with no gene match: 8. The chain employs TRBV20-1 and TRBJ1-1, with 9 bases matching TRBD1. Sequencing was performed on PBMCs or a T cell subset sorted from them (not recorded which). The clonotype was recovered from a young man who had mild COVID-19 (a few samples of this study predate the infection). Cell type and time point are not known. CDR3 coding DNA: TGCAGTGCAGGGGACAGGGAAAAGGACACTGAAGCTTTCTTT. Its protein product is CSAGDREKDTEAFF.